This T cell receptor beta chain was captured by sequencing in a study of shared clonotypes between healthy human individuals. A note on this clone: Its antigen is unknown.

General study points: Genetic and exposure-history diversity was limited by the small donor number. Estimated richness was generally greater in naive than memory subsets. The rarefaction results pointed to incomplete sorted-subset sequencing despite large depth.

CD45RO negativity and positive selection for CCR7 defined naive CD8 cells, a population that excluded terminally differentiated effector memory CD45RA+ cells. V dropped 4 bases and J dropped 3 bases, with 13 bases sitting between them. CDR3 length: 14 amino acids. The germline V gene encodes CDR1 SGHRS and CDR2 YFSETQ. Measured with immunoSEQ multiplex PCR; TCRdb has only the in-frame clones, and not every one. This sample has about 2.1 million clones, with 90% to 95% found just once. The material sequenced was naive CD8+ T cells from PBMCs. The chain joins TRBV5-1 to TRBJ1-1, with TRBD1 as a possible D gene (6 bases). This TCR came from a man aged 18 to 30 in good health. Some clones in this sample may be carry-over from other donors' samples. This CDR3 reads CASSLRQVDTEAFF. The CDR3 bases are TGCGCCAGCAGCCTCAGACAGGTTGACACTGAAGCTTTCTTT.